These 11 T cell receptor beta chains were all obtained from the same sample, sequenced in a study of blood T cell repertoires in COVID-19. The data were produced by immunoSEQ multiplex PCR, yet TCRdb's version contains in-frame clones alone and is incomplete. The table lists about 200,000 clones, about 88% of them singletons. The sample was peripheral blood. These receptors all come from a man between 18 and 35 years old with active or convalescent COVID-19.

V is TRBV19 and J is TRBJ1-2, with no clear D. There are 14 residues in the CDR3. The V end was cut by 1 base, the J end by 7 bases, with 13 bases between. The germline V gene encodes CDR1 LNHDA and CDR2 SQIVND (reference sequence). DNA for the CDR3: TGTGCCAGTAGTATAGGACCGGGGATGGGTGGCTACACCTTC. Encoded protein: CASSIGPGMGGYTF.

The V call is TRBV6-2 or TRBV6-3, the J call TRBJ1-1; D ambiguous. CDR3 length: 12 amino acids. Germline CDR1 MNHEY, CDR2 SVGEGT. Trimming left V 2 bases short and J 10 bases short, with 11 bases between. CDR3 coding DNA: TGTGCCAGCAGTTACAAGGGAGGCGGAGCTTTCTTT. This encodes CASSYKGGGAFF.

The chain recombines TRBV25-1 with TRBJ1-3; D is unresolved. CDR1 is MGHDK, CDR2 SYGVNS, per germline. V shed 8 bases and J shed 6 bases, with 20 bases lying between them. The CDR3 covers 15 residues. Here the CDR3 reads CASAGGKKGLNTIYF. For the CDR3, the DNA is TGTGCCAGCGCGGGCGGAAAGAAGGGTTTAAACACCATATATTTT.

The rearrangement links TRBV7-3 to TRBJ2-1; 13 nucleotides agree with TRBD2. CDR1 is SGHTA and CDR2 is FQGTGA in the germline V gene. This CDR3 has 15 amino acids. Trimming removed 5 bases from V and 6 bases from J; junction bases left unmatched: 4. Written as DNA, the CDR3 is TGTGCCAGCAGCAGGACTAGCGGGAGCGTCAATGAGCAGTTCTTC. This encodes CASSRTSGSVNEQFF.

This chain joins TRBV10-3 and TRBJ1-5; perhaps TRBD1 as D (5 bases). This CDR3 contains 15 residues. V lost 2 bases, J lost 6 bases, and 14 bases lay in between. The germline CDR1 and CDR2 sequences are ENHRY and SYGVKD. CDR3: CAISETRVGSQPQHF. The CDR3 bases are TGTGCCATCAGTGAGACCAGGGTAGGTTCTCAGCCCCAGCATTTT.

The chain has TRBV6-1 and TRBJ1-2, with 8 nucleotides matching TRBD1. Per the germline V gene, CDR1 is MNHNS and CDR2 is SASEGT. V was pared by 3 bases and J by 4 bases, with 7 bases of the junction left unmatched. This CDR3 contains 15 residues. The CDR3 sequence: CASSDPDRELYGYTF. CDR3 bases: TGTGCCAGCAGTGACCCGGACAGGGAACTCTATGGCTACACCTTC.

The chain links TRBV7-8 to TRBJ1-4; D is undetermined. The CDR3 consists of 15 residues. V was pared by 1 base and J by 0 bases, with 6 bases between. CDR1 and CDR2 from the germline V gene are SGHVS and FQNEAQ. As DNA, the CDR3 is TGTGCCAGCAGCTTAGGAGCCTCAACTAATGAAAAACTGTTTTTT. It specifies CASSLGASTNEKLFF.

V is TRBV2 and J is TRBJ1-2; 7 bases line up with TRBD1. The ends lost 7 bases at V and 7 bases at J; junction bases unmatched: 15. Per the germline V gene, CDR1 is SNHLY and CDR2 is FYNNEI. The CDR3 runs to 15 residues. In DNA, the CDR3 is TGTGCCAGCATTATGCAGACAGGGACAATCTCTGGCTACACCTTC. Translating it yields CASIMQTGTISGYTF.

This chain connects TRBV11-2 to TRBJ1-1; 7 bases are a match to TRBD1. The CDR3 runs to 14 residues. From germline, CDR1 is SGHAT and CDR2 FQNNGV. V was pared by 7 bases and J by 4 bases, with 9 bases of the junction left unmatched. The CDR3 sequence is CASTPTGFFTEAFF. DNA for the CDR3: TGTGCCAGCACCCCGACAGGGTTTTTCACTGAAGCTTTCTTT. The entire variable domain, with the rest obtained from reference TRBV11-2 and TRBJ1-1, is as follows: EAGVAQSPRYKIIEKRQSVAFWCNPISGHATLYWYQQILGQGPKLLIQFQNNGVVDDSQLPKDRFSAERLKGVDSTLKIQPAKLEDSAVYLCASTPTGFFTEAFFGQGTRLTVV.

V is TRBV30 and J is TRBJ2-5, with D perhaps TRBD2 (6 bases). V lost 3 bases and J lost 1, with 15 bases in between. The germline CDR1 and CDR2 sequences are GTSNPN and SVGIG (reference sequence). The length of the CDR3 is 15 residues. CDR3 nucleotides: TGTGCCTGGAGGGGAGGCGGGGAGACCCAAGAGACCCAGTACTTC. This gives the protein CAWRGGGETQETQYF. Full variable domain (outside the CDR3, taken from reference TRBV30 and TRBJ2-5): SQTIHQWPATLVQPVGSPLSLECTVEGTSNPNLYWYRQAAGRGLQLLFYSVGIGQISSEVPQNLSASRPQDRQFILSSKKLLLSDSGFYLCAWRGGGETQETQYFGPGTRLLVL.

Written as DNA, the CDR3 is TGTGCCACCAGCAGAGATGGAGAAGATACGCAGTATTTT. Residues: CATSRDGEDTQYF. The chain uses TRBV15 and TRBJ2-3; D remains ambiguous. Germline V CDR1 and CDR2: LNHNV, YYDKDF (reference sequence). The CDR3 sequence is 13 residues long. V was shortened by 0 bases and J by 5 bases, with 6 bases between the two germline ends.